Presented here are 18 T cell receptor beta chains from one specimen sequenced in a study of long-term antiretroviral therapy in people with HIV. The assay, immunoSEQ v3.0, was run at survey level. Repertoires were generated with immunoSEQ multiplex PCR, while TCRdb's copy carries only in-frame clones and drops some. The profile shows some 11,000 clones, about 80% of them singletons. Sequenced material: unsorted PBMCs, taken at the start of antiretroviral therapy, before treatment. These receptors were obtained from a young man with HIV.

V and J are TRBV27 and TRBJ2-2; D unresolved. Germline-derived CDR1 and CDR2 are MNHEY and SMNVEV (reference sequence). The CDR3 length is 13 residues. V was pared by 1 base and J by 6 bases, with 6 bases between. CDR3 sequence: CASSLFMAGELFF. CDR3 sequence (DNA): TGTGCCAGCAGTTTATTTATGGCCGGGGAGCTGTTTTTT.

This clone was observed once. The chain joins TRBV7-9 to TRBJ2-5; no firm D call. The DNA end is more similar to TRBJ2-7, so the J call may be wrong. Germline V CDR1 and CDR2: SEHNR, FQNEAQ (reference sequence). The length of the CDR3 is 14 residues. Here the CDR3 reads CASSLSQSSYEQYF. DNA of the CDR3: TGTGCCAGCAGCCTGTCACAGAGCTCCTACGAGCAGTACTTC.

The chain employs TRBV11-2 and TRBJ2-7, with TRBD1 matching over 7 bases. This CDR3 is 15 amino acids long. The V segment lost 4 bases and the J segment 2 bases; nucleotides outside the gene matches: 8. The germline V gene has CDR1 SGHAT and CDR2 FQNNGV. The CDR3 reads CASSSTGQLTYEQYF. CDR3 DNA: TGTGCCAGCAGCTCAACGGGACAGCTTACCTACGAGCAGTACTTC.

The V and J genes are TRBV28 and TRBJ2-5, with 10 bases fitting TRBD2. The trim removed 4 bases at V and 1 base at J, leaving 6 bases unmatched. CDR1 is MDHEN, CDR2 SYDVKM, per germline. The CDR3 length is 16 residues. Here the CDR3 DNA reads TGTGCCAGCAGTTCCCGGGCTAGCGGGAGCCAAGAGACCCAGTACTTC. As protein: CASSSRASGSQETQYF.

The chain has TRBV6-1 and TRBJ2-7; D uncertain. V lost 8 bases, J lost 7 bases, and 9 bases lay in between. The CDR3 has 10 residues. Germline CDR1 and CDR2: MNHNS and SASEGT. The CDR3 DNA sequence: TGTGCCAGCTGGCTGGGGGAGCAGTACTTC. Amino acid sequence: CASWLGEQYF.

This clone has a handful of counts. The J gene is TRBJ1-2, the V gene TRBV5-6, with D tentatively TRBD1 (5 bases). Germline assignment: CDR1 SGHDT and CDR2 YYEEEE. The CDR3 is 13 amino acids. The germline V and J ends were trimmed by 7 bases and 4 bases, with 14 bases remaining between them. The CDR3 nucleotides read TGTGCCAGCTACCGGGGGGTCGGCTATGGCTACACCTTC. Translating gives CASYRGVGYGYTF.

This clone was counted between two and nine times. V and J are TRBV7-6 and TRBJ2-1; D not certain. This CDR3 is built from 11 residues. Germline V lookup: CDR1 SGHVS, CDR2 FNYEAQ. V shed 3 bases and J shed 7 bases, with 4 bases lying between them. This CDR3 reads CASSFGNEQFF. Here the CDR3 DNA reads TGTGCCAGCAGCTTCGGGAATGAGCAGTTCTTC. Filled out from reference TRBV7-6 and TRBJ2-1, the complete variable domain reads GAGVSQSPRYKVTKRGQDVALRCDPISGHVSLYWYRQALGQGPEFLTYFNYEAQQDKSGLPNDRFSAERPEGSISTLTIQRTEQRDSAMYRCASSFGNEQFFGPGTRLTVL.

The chain is built from TRBV7-3 and TRBJ2-3; possibly TRBD1 for D (6 bases). Trimming stripped 4 bases from V and 6 bases from J, with 11 bases between. The CDR3 is 13 amino acids. The germline gives CDR1 SGHTA, CDR2 FQGTGA. This chain's CDR3 is CASSSQGMDTQYF. The CDR3 DNA reads TGTGCCAGCAGCTCCCAGGGGATGGATACGCAGTATTTT.

J is TRBJ1-2 and V is TRBV5-4; no firm D call. Trimming shortened V by 4 bases and J by 1 base, and 11 bases separated the two germline ends. The germline V gene has CDR1 SGHNT and CDR2 YYREEE (reference sequence). The CDR3 spans 14 residues. The CDR3 reads CASSAMTVNYGYTF. The CDR3 DNA reads as TGTGCCAGCAGCGCAATGACGGTTAACTATGGCTACACCTTC. The full variable domain, completed using reference TRBV5-4 and TRBJ1-2, is ETGVTQSPTHLIKTRGQQVTLRCSSQSGHNTVSWYQQALGQGPQFIFQYYREEENGRGNFPPRFSGLQFPNYSSELNVNALELDDSALYLCASSAMTVNYGYTFGSGTRLTVV.

This chain uses TRBV4-3 with TRBJ2-3; D remains ambiguous. Trimming pared 4 bases from V and 0 bases from J, leaving 14 bases between. Germline V gives CDR1 LGHNA, CDR2 YSLEER. The CDR3 contains 16 residues. In DNA, the CDR3 is TGCGCCAGCAGCCCGTTGGCAGCGTCTAGCACAGATACGCAGTATTTT. Translated, it gives CASSPLAASSTDTQYF.

V is TRBV18 and J is TRBJ2-3; 10 nucleotides line up with TRBD2. V shed 3 bases, J shed 2 bases, and the junction held 2 bases outside the gene matches. The CDR3 is 15 amino acids. CDR1 KGHSH and CDR2 LQKENI come from the germline V gene. CDR3 in amino acids: CASSPGTSATDTQYF. In DNA, the CDR3 is TGTGCCAGCTCACCCGGGACTAGCGCCACAGATACGCAGTATTTT.

V usage is TRBV11-2 and J usage is TRBJ2-5, with a tentative D call TRBD1 (6 bases). V was shortened by 2 bases and J by 5 bases, with 12 bases between the two germline ends. Germline V gene sequence: CDR1 SGHAT, CDR2 FQNNGV. The CDR3 extends over 14 amino acids. The CDR3 nucleotides read TGTGCCAGCAGCTTATTGAGGGGGTCCGAGACCCAGTACTTC. This gives the protein CASSLLRGSETQYF. The entire variable domain, with the rest obtained from reference TRBV11-2 and TRBJ2-5, is as follows: EAGVAQSPRYKIIEKRQSVAFWCNPISGHATLYWYQQILGQGPKLLIQFQNNGVVDDSQLPKDRFSAERLKGVDSTLKIQPAKLEDSAVYLCASSLLRGSETQYFGPGTRLLVL.

This clone is medium-sized in the sample. The chain employs TRBV18 and TRBJ2-2, with 12 nucleotides matching TRBD1. The germline V gene encodes CDR1 KGHSH and CDR2 LQKENI. The CDR3 has 16 amino acids. Trimming took 2 bases from V and 4 from J; bases not matched to a gene: 2. CDR3 sequence reads: CASSPRDRGPTGELFF. The DNA for the CDR3 is TGTGCCAGCTCACCAAGGGACAGGGGGCCCACCGGGGAGCTGTTTTTT. Full variable domain (rest looked up from reference TRBV18 and TRBJ2-2): NAGVMQNPRHLVRRRGQEARLRCSPMKGHSHVYWYRQLPEEGLKFMVYLQKENIIDESGMPKERFSAEFPKEGPSILRIQQVVRGDSAAYFCASSPRDRGPTGELFFGEGSRLTVL.

V and J are TRBV9 and TRBJ2-7, with TRBD2 identical over 14 bases. Germline assignment: CDR1 SGDLS and CDR2 YYNGEE. V shed 0 bases and J 4 bases; nucleotides not matched to a gene: 6. This CDR3 spans 17 amino acids. Here the CDR3 DNA reads TGTGCCAGCAGCGTAGTGGGGACTAGCGGGAGTGGGTACGAGCAGTACTTC. This codes for CASSVVGTSGSGYEQYF.

The V and J genes are TRBV7-8 and TRBJ2-5; D may be TRBD1 (6 bases). The CDR3 totals 14 residues. Germline loops: CDR1 SGHVS, CDR2 FQNEAQ. Deletions cut 7 bases from V and 2 bases from J, with 14 bases between. The CDR3 coding sequence is TGTGCCAGCACACCTCCCGGACAGCAAGAGACCCAGTACTTC. Encoded protein: CASTPPGQQETQYF.

The chain carries TRBV11-2 and TRBJ1-6; D might be TRBD1 (5 bases). Per the germline V gene, CDR1 is SGHAT and CDR2 is FQNNGV. Trimming took off 4 bases at V and 9 bases at J, with 16 bases between the two ends. The CDR3 is made up of 15 amino acids. CDR3 amino acids: CASSSRARGGSPLHF. The DNA of the CDR3 is TGTGCCAGCAGCTCCCGCGCCCGGGGCGGTTCACCCCTCCACTTT.

The chain recombines TRBV10-2 with TRBJ2-2; 9 bases agree with TRBD2. From germline, CDR1 is WSHSY and CDR2 SAAADI. V lost 0 bases, J lost 13 bases, and 9 bases stayed unmatched. The CDR3 has 15 amino acids. For the CDR3, the DNA is TGCGCCAGCAGTGAGTCCTGGACTAGCGCTTCCGGGCTGTTTTTT. Residues: CASSESWTSASGLFF.

V and J are TRBV10-3 and TRBJ2-2; 7 bases align to TRBD1. This CDR3 is 12 amino acids long. The germline V gene encodes CDR1 ENHRY and CDR2 SYGVKD. V gave up 7 bases and J gave up 6 bases; unmatched junction bases: 2. The CDR3 coding sequence is TGTGCCATCAATCAGGGGGCCGGGGAGCTGTTTTTT. Encoded protein: CAINQGAGELFF.